This T cell receptor (beta chain) stems from a study of cytomegalovirus exposure and HLA in healthy donors. General observations from the study: Common viral pathogens seemed to be connected with several of the most significant clusters, according to a later analysis.

The PCR had 60 Vbeta and 13 Jbeta primers. Some clones are missing from TCRdb's copy, which holds only in-frame ones; the method was immunoSEQ multiplex PCR. The table has some 130,000 clones, 77% seen once. Turning to this clone: As yet, its antigen is unknown.

The CDR3 sequence is 17 residues long. V lost 3 bases, J lost 1 base, and 5 bases stayed unmatched. The germline V gene has CDR1 SGHRS and CDR2 YFSETQ. The V call is TRBV5-1, the J call TRBJ2-7, with 15 bases that match TRBD2. The sample taken for sequencing was PBMCs. This receptor was identified in a male donor in good health and CMV-seropositive. The CDR3 region has the DNA TGCGCCAGCAGCTACAGGACTAGCGGGGGGGCATCCTACGAGCAGTACTTC. It yields the protein CASSYRTSGGASYEQYF. Combining the CDR3 with reference TRBV5-1 and TRBJ2-7 gives the whole variable domain KAGVTQTPRYLIKTRGQQVTLSCSPISGHRSVSWYQQTPGQGLQFLFEYFSETQRNKGNFPGRFSGRQFSNSRSEMNVSTLELGDSALYLCASSYRTSGGASYEQYFGPGTRLTVT.